A selection of T cell receptor beta chains follows, all from one sample in a study of T cells after yellow fever vaccination. MiXCR was run by TCRdb on the 5' RACE reads, yielding one entry per CDR3 protein. The sample lists 450,000 to 550,000 distinct CDR3 sequences; approximately 21% were seen once. Sequences were derived from PBMCs, sampled 15 days after the yellow fever booster vaccination. These receptors were taken from a man younger than 40 who received the YFV17D yellow fever vaccine. Both conserved end residues are trimmed from each CDR3. Size is omitted from some rows. Given values are once, few, many or a class for expanded clones.

J | V | size | CDR3
TRBJ2-3 | TRBV5-5 | few | ASSPGTGAADTQY
TRBJ2-3 | TRBV5-1 | NA | ASSSGRTEDTQY
TRBJ2-3 | TRBV15 | NA | ATSIRGGSGTDTQY
TRBJ2-2 | TRBV28 | NA | ASPPPGGGTGELF
TRBJ2-1 | TRBV7-2 | few | ASSYGGGAYNEQF
TRBJ1-2 | TRBV28 | NA | ASTEARARDYGYT
TRBJ2-1 | TRBV10-3 | few | AISVGGLVAGGHEQF
TRBJ1-1 | TRBV19 | few | AVKGGVTEAF
TRBJ2-7 | TRBV12-3/TRBV12-4 | many | ASPPKPPTSGFYEQY
TRBJ2-2 | TRBV20-1 | few | SATRGNTGELF
TRBJ2-1 | TRBV12-3/TRBV12-4 | few | ASSFYEGGQF
TRBJ2-5 | TRBV20-1 | few | SAPRTSGRGGYQETQY
TRBJ2-3 | TRBV20-1 | few | SASRDSQGADTQY
TRBJ1-5 | TRBV20-1 | few | SARPGGTDSNQPQH
TRBJ1-5 | TRBV6-1 | NA | ASSGRDWGSPQH
TRBJ2-3 | TRBV15 | NA | ATSTSRTGHGTDTQY
TRBJ2-1 | TRBV10-3 | few | AISRENSYNEQF
TRBJ2-5 | TRBV5-1 | few | ASSLVGRLTEQETQY
TRBJ2-7 | TRBV7-2 | few | ASSLRQGASYEQY
TRBJ2-7 | TRBV6-2/TRBV6-3 | NA | ASSYLGQGAGDLEQY
TRBJ2-3 | TRBV6-5 | NA | ASSYGGTSGRIDTQY
TRBJ2-3 | TRBV6-5 | NA | ASSYTRTSGTDTQY
TRBJ2-7 | TRBV20-1 | NA | SARGPGTGATEQY
TRBJ1-2 | TRBV7-8 | few | ASSLSGGADYGYT